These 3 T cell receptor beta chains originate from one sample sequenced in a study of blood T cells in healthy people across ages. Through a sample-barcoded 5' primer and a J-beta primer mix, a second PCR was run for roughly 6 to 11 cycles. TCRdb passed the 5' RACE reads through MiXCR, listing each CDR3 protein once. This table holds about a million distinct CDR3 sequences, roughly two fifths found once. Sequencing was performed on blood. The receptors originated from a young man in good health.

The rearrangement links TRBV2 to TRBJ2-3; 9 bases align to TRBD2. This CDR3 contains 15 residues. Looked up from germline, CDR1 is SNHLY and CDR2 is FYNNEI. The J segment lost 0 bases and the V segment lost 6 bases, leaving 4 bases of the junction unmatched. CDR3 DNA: TGTGCCAGCAGCTGGACTAGCGAAAGCACAGATACGCAGTATTTT. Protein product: CASSWTSESTDTQYF.

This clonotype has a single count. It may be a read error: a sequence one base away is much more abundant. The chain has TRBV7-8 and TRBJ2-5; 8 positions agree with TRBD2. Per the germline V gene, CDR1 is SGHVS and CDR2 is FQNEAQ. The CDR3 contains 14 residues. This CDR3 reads CAGSGRYTEETQYF. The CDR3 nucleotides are TGTGCCGGCAGCGGGAGATACACTGAAGAGACCCAGTACTTC.

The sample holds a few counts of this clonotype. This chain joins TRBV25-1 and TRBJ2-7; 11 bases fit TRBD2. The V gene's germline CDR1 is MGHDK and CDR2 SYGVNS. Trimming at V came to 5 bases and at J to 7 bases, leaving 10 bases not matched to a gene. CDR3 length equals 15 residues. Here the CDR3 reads CASSRPSGGTGEQYF. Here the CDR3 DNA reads TGTGCCAGCAGTCGGCCTAGCGGGGGGACGGGTGAGCAGTACTTC.